Sequencing of this T cell receptor beta chain was carried out in a study of lymphopenia after photon versus proton radiotherapy (dated by TCRdb to between 2018 and 2021). The study in broad terms: The immunological effects of photon versus proton radiation therapy were compared in patients with gastrointestinal tumors who developed high-grade lymphopenia. The study aimed to characterize how the two radiation modalities differ in their impact on the immune system. A cohort of roughly 18 patients with gastrointestinal tumors who received either photon or proton therapy and subsequently developed lymphopenia was included.

The library was prepared using the immunoSEQ multiplex PCR assay. Alongside multiparametric flow cytometry, deep sequencing of rearranged TCR beta loci was used to profile the T cell repertoires. Held by TCRdb, this immuneACCESS table contains in-frame sequences only and omits some clones. Under half of the omission traces to an unresolved V gene where checked; the cause of the rest is unknown. The sample table records around 25,000 clones; approximately 85% of these occur just once. The ten largest clones take up about 5.2% of the sample. The trim is 1 base for V and 1 base for J, with a gap of 8 bases between the germline ends. Taken from cysteine to phenylalanine, the CDR3 has 15 residues. Of the read, only the CDR3 DNA is kept; its 45 bases are in frame from base 1. The germline V gene (reference sequence) provides CDR1 SEHNR and CDR2 FQNEAQ. The paper's findings and limits, for the study overall: During treatment, patients who received photon therapy lost naive T cells and TCR diversity and gained effector/memory populations, whereas patients who received proton therapy remained relatively stable. The survival association was assessed only in patients who died, and better survival with proton therapy was presented by the authors as a possibility rather than a demonstrated result. Across the cohort, an inverse correlation was found between a larger post-nadir drop in TCR diversity and overall survival time among patients who died. After the lymphocyte count nadir, oligoclonal expansion, especially of CD8+ Temra cells, was observed in photon-treated repertoires, and the drop in diversity was driven by this expansion.

As to this clone: Its antigen remains unidentified. No base qualities exist here, and no much larger clone lies one base off it.

The rearranged chain carries TRBV7-9 and TRBJ2-1; the D gene identity is not certain. The sequence was obtained from a man younger than 40 with gastric cancer. The sample in question was peripheral blood, obtained from a patient treated with photon-based radiotherapy. The CDR3 in this case is CASSLGPGSYNEQFF. The DNA is TGTGCCAGCAGCTTAGGTCCGGGTTCCTACAATGAGCAGTTCTTC. This CDR3, with the reference TRBV7-9 and TRBJ2-1 proteins standing in past its ends, gives the full variable domain DTGVSQNPRHKITKRGQNVTFRCDPISEHNRLYWYRQTLGQGPEFLTYFQNEAQLEKSRLLSDRFSAERPKGSFSTLEIQRTEQGDSAMYLCASSLGPGSYNEQFFGPGTRLTVL.